These T cell receptor beta chains were read from a single sample in a study of T cell repertoires in cytomegalovirus infection. TCRdb redid the calling of the reads with MiXCR, one entry per CDR3 protein. The sample has roughly 320,000 distinct CDR3 sequences; roughly 9.3% are singletons. Sequencing was carried out using PBMCs. These receptors originate from a human donor in good health (CMV status not recorded). Some clones in this sample may be carry-over from other donors' samples. Each CDR3 is given with its conserved first and last residue. D genes are given only for firm matches. Not every row has a clone size; where given, it reads once, few, many or a size class.

-	TRBJ2-3	TRBV29-1	few	TGCAGCGTTGAAAGGACACCTCATATACGCACAGATACGCAGTATTTT	CSVERTPHIRTDTQYF
TRBD2	TRBJ2-5	TRBV5-6	-	TGTGCCAGCAGCTGGGTTAGCGGGGCCCGGGAGACCCAGTACTTC	CASSWVSGARETQYF
-	TRBJ1-6	TRBV20-1	-	TGCAGTGCCCGAGCAGGGGTGAATTCACCCCTCCACTTT	CSARAGVNSPLHF
TRBD2	TRBJ2-3	TRBV20-1	few	TGCAGCACCTTAGCGGGGCGCACAGATACGCAGTATTTT	CSTLAGRTDTQYF
TRBD1	TRBJ2-1	TRBV28	many	TGTGCCAGCAGTTTACGACTGACAGGGGGCGGTGAGCAGTTCTTC	CASSLRLTGGGEQFF
-	TRBJ1-1	TRBV6-5	-	TGTGCCAGCAGTTACTCGGCGCCCGGCCTCCCTGAAGCTTTCTTT	CASSYSAPGLPEAFF
TRBD1	TRBJ2-4	TRBV5-5	many	TGTGCCAGCAGCCCATTCCCGGGACAGGGCTCTGACATTCAGTACTTC	CASSPFPGQGSDIQYF
-	TRBJ2-5	TRBV20-1	many	TGCAGTGCTAGGGGGAGCCAGGGCAACCAAGAGACCCAGTACTTC	CSARGSQGNQETQYF
-	TRBJ2-2	TRBV11-3	few	TGTGCCAGCAGCTTAGCCGGCACATCCGGGGAGCTGTTTTTT	CASSLAGTSGELFF
TRBD2	TRBJ2-2	TRBV6-2/TRBV6-3	many	TGTGCCAGCAGTTCCGGGACTAGCGCGAACACCGGGGAGCTGTTTTTT	CASSSGTSANTGELFF
TRBD2	TRBJ2-3	TRBV7-8	many	TGTGCCAGCAGCTTAGGGGCCGGGACTACCTTCAGCACAGATACGCAGTATTTT	CASSLGAGTTFSTDTQYF
TRBD1	TRBJ1-2	TRBV14	many	TGTGCCAGCAGCCAGGGGACAGGGAGTAGCTATGGCTACACCTTC	CASSQGTGSSYGYTF
-	TRBJ1-1	TRBV7-2	many	TGTGCCAGCAGCTCTACACCGAACACTGAAGCTTTCTTT	CASSSTPNTEAFF
-	TRBJ1-6	TRBV10-2	many	TGCGCCAGCACCACCGGGACCGGAAATTCACCCCTCCACTTT	CASTTGTGNSPLHF
-	TRBJ1-1	TRBV7-2	many	TGTGCCAGCAGCTTAAAGGGTTTGACTGAAGCTTTCTTT	CASSLKGLTEAFF
TRBD2	TRBJ2-7	TRBV20-1	many	TGCAGTGCCGCGACTAGCGGGGGGCCCACCTACGAGCAGTACTTC	CSAATSGGPTYEQYF
-	TRBJ2-5	TRBV7-8	many	TGTGCCAGCAGCGTTCCCTTGGGCCGCCAAGAGACCCAGTACTTC	CASSVPLGRQETQYF
-	TRBJ1-1	TRBV27	many	TGTGCCAGCAGACAGACCATGAACACTGAAGCTTTCTTT	CASRQTMNTEAFF
TRBD2	TRBJ2-2	TRBV29-1	once	TGCAGCGGGGGGGGTCCCGGGGAGCTGTTTTTT	CSGGGPGELFF
-	TRBJ1-2	TRBV7-2	many	TGTGCCAGCAGCCCAGGGGATCGGGCAAGCTATGGCTACACCTTC	CASSPGDRASYGYTF
TRBD1	TRBJ2-6	TRBV7-2	many	TGTGCCAGCAGCGGGACAGCTGGGGCCAACGTCCTGACTTTC	CASSGTAGANVLTF
-	TRBJ1-1	TRBV3-1	-	TGTGCCAGCAGCCAAGGGGGAACGTGGACTGAAGCTTTCTTT	CASSQGGTWTEAFF
TRBD2	TRBJ2-5	TRBV28	many	TGTGCCAGCAGTTTATTAGCGGGGCAGGAGACCCAGTACTTC	CASSLLAGQETQYF
TRBD1	TRBJ2-1	TRBV7-8	many	TGTGCCAGCAGCCATGGGGGGGACAGGGGGTTCAATGAGCAGTTCTTC	CASSHGGDRGFNEQFF
TRBD1	TRBJ1-1	TRBV6-5	many	TGTGCCAGCAGTCACATGGGGACAGGGGGCCCTGAAGCTTTCTTT	CASSHMGTGGPEAFF
-	TRBJ1-1	TRBV20-1	few	TGCAGGCTAAGTGGGGGTCCATTGAACACTGAAGCTTTCTTT	CRLSGGPLNTEAFF
-	TRBJ2-1	TRBV4-3	-	TGCGCCAGCAGCCAAGAGAATCTGCGCCTAGAGCACAATGAGCAGTTCTTC	CASSQENLRLEHNEQFF
TRBD1	TRBJ2-4	TRBV5-5	once	TGTGCCAGTATGGACAGGGGAGCCAAAAACATTCAGTACTTC	CASMDRGAKNIQYF
-	TRBJ1-2	TRBV28	few	TGTGCCAGCAGTTCTCTCATTTATGGCTACACCTTC	CASSSLIYGYTF
TRBD2	TRBJ2-5	TRBV7-2	many	TGTGCCAGCAGCTCACTAGCGGGGGGGGAGACCCAGTACTTC	CASSSLAGGETQYF
TRBD1	TRBJ2-2	TRBV19	many	TGTGCCAGTGGGTCTTCACGACTAGGGACAGGGGCATCCACCGGGGAGCTGTTTTTT	CASGSSRLGTGASTGELFF
-	TRBJ1-2	TRBV29-1	-	TGCAGCGTCTCAAGGACGGAGAACTATGGCTACACCTTC	CSVSRTENYGYTF
TRBD2	TRBJ2-1	TRBV12-5	few	TGTGCTAGTGGTCCGGGAGGGATCATCAATGAGCAGTTCTTC	CASGPGGIINEQFF
TRBD1	TRBJ1-5	TRBV19	few	TGTGCCAGTGGTCCGGGACAGGGTACGGGGCATTACAATCAGCCCCAGCATTTT	CASGPGQGTGHYNQPQHF
-	TRBJ1-3	TRBV15	-	TGTGCCACCAGCAGAGATGGAGGACAGTCTGGAAACACCATATATTTT	CATSRDGGQSGNTIYF
-	TRBJ2-3	TRBV29-1	-	TGCAGCGTCCCCGGAGTCGGGGGCACAGATACGCAGTATTTT	CSVPGVGGTDTQYF
-	TRBJ2-4	TRBV7-9	many	TGTGCCAGCAGCTTAGCCTTAATCGGGTTAGCCAAAAACATTCAGTACTTC	CASSLALIGLAKNIQYF
TRBD1	TRBJ2-7	TRBV27	many	TGTGCCAGCAGTCCCCAGGGGGCCCACTACGAGCAGTACTTC	CASSPQGAHYEQYF
-	TRBJ2-1	TRBV9	-	TGTGCCAGCAGCGTAGTGGGGCGGGGAGACAATGAGCAGTTCTTC	CASSVVGRGDNEQFF
TRBD1	TRBJ1-1	TRBV20-1	many	TGCAGTGCTAGAGAGGCGGGGACAGGGGTCTCTGAAGCTTTCTTT	CSAREAGTGVSEAFF
-	TRBJ2-3	TRBV11-1	many	TGTGCCAGCAGGGAGGAGCTTCGGGACAAAAATACGCAGTATTTT	CASREELRDKNTQYF
-	TRBJ1-5	TRBV7-9	many	TGTGCCAGCAGTTACGGACAGAGTCAGCCCCAGCATTTT	CASSYGQSQPQHF
-	TRBJ1-5	TRBV10-1	-	TGCGCCAGCAGTGCTGGGGTAGGACAGCCCCAGCATTTT	CASSAGVGQPQHF
-	TRBJ1-3	TRBV14	many	TGTGCCAGCCCCCCACGAATATCTGGAAACACCATATATTTT	CASPPRISGNTIYF
-	TRBJ1-5	TRBV2	-	TGTGCCAGCAGCCGAACAGGGAGGGGTGGCAATCAGCCCCAGCATTTT	CASSRTGRGGNQPQHF
-	TRBJ2-7	TRBV5-5	few	TGTGCCAGCAGCTTGGATGCTGCAGACTACGAGCAGTACTTC	CASSLDAADYEQYF
TRBD1	TRBJ2-1	TRBV20-1	-	TGCAGTGCTAGAGATGTGACAGGGGGCCCCTACAATGAGCAGTTCTTC	CSARDVTGGPYNEQFF
TRBD1	TRBJ1-4	TRBV25-1	many	TGTGCCAGCAGCCTAACAGGGGTTGAAAAACTGTTTTTT	CASSLTGVEKLFF